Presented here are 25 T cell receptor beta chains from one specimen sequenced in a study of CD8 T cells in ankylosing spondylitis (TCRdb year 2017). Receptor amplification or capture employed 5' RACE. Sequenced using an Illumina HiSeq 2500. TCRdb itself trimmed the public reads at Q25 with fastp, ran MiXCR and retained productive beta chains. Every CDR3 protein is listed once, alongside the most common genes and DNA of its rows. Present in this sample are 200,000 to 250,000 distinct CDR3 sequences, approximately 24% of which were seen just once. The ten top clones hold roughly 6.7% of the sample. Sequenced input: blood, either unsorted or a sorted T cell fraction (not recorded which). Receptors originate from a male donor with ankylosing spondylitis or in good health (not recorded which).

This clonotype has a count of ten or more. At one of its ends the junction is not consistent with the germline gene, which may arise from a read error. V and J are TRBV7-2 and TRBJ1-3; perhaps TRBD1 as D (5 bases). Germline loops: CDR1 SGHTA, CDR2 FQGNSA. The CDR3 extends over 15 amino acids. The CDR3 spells CASSLDGLRGNTTYF. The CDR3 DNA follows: TGTGCCAGCAGCTTAGACGGGCTGAGGGGAAACACCACATATTTT.

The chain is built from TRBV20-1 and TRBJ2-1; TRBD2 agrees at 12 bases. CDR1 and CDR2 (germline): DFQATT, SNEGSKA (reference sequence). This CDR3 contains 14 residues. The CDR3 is CSALLLAGGYEQFF. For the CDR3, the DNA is TGCAGCGCTTTACTACTAGCGGGAGGCTATGAGCAGTTCTTC.

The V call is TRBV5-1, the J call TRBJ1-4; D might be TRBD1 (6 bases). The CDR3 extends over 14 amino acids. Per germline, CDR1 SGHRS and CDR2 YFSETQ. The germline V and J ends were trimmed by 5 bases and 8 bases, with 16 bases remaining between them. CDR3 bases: TGCGCCAGCAGGCCTCGACAGGCTGGCGAAAAACTGTTTTTT. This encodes CASRPRQAGEKLFF.

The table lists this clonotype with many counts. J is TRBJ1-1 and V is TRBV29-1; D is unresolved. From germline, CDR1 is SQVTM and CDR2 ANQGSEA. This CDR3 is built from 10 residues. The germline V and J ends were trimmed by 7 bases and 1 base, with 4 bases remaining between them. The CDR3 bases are TGCAGCGCCGCGAACACTGAAGCTTTCTTT. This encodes CSAANTEAFF.

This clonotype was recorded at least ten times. The CDR3 DNA is TGTGCCACCAGCAGAGATCTCGGATTTACCTATGGCTACACCTTC. The encoded protein is CATSRDLGFTYGYTF. V is TRBV15 and J is TRBJ1-2, with D hard to call. The V gene's germline CDR1 is LNHNV and CDR2 YYDKDF (reference sequence). The length of the CDR3 is 15 residues. Trimming removed 0 bases from V and 4 bases from J, with 12 bases in between.

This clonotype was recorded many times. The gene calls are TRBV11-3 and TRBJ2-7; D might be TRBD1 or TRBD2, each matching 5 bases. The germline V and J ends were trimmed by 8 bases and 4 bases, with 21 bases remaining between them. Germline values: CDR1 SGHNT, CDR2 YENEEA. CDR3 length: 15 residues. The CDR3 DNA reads TGTGCCAGCCAATGGAGCGGACACTCCTTTTACGAGCAGTACTTC. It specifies CASQWSGHSFYEQYF.

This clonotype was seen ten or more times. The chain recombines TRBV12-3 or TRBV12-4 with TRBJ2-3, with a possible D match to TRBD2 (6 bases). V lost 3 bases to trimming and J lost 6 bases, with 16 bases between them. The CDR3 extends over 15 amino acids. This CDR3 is CASSLLGQGGDTQYF. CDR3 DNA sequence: TGTGCCAGCAGTTTGCTCGGCCAAGGAGGGGATACGCAGTATTTT.

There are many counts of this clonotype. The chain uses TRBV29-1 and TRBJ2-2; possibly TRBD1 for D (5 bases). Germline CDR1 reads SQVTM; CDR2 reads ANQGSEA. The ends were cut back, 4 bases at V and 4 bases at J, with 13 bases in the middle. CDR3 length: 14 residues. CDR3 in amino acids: CSVGGLSGTGELFF. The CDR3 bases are TGCAGCGTTGGGGGCCTCTCAGGCACCGGGGAGCTGTTTTTT.

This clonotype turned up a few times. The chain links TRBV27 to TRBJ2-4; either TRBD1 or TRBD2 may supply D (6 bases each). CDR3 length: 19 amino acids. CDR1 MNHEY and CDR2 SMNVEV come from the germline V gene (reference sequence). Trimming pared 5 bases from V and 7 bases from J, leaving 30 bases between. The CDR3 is CASSPVPRWGAKNTNIQYF. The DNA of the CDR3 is TGTGCCAGCAGTCCCGTCCCCAGGTGGGGGGCTAAGAATACCAACATTCAGTACTTC.

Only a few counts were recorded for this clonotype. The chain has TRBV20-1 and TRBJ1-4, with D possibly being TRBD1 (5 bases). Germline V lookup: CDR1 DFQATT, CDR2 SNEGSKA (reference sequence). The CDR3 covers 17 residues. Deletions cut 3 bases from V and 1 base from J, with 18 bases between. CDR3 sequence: CSARNFKRQGTNEKLFF. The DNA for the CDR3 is TGCAGTGCTAGGAATTTCAAACGGCAGGGAACTAATGAAAAACTGTTTTTT.

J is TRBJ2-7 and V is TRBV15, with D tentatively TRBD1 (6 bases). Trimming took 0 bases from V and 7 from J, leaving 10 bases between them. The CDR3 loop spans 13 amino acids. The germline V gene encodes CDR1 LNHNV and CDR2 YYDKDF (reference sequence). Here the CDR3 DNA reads TGTGCCACCAGCAGAGATTTGGGGGCAGAGCAGTACTTC. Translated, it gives CATSRDLGAEQYF.

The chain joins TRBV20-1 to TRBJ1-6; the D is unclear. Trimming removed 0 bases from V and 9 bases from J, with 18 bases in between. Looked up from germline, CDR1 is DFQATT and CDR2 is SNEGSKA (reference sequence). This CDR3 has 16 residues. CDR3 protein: CSAREPTVTGSSPLHF. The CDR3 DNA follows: TGCAGTGCTAGAGAACCTACGGTGACCGGGAGTTCACCCCTCCACTTT.

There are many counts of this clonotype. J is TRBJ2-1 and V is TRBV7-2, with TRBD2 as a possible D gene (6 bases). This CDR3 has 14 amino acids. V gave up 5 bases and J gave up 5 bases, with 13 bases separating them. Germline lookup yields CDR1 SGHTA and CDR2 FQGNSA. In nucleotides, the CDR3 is TGTGCCAGCAGCGGGAGCGGGTCCCACAATGAGCAGTTCTTC. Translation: CASSGSGSHNEQFF.

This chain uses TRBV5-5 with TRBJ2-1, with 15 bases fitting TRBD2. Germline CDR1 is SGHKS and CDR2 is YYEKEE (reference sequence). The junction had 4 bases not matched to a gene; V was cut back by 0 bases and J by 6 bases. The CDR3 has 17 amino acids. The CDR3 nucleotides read TGTGCCAGCAGCTTGGGGACTAGCGGGAGGGCCGCCAATGAGCAGTTCTTC. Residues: CASSLGTSGRAANEQFF.

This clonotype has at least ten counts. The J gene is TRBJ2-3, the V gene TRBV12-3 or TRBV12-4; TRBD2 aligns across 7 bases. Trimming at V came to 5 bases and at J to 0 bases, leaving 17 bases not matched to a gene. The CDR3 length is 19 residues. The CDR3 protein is CASSPPGRPGLPSTDTQYF. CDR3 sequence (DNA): TGTGCCAGCAGTCCCCCTGGACGGCCGGGACTACCTAGCACAGATACGCAGTATTTT.

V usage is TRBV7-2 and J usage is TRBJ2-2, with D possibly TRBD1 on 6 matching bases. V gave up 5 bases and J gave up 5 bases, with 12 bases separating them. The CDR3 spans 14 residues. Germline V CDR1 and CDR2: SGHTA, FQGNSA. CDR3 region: CASSTKRGTGELFF. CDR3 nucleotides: TGTGCCAGCAGCACGAAGAGGGGGACCGGGGAGCTGTTTTTT.

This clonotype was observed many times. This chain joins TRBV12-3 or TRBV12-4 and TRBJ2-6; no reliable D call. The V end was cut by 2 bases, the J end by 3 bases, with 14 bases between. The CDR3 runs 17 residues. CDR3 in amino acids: CASSLRTGSYGANVLTF. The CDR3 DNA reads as TGTGCCAGCAGTTTAAGGACGGGTTCGTATGGGGCCAACGTCCTGACTTTC.

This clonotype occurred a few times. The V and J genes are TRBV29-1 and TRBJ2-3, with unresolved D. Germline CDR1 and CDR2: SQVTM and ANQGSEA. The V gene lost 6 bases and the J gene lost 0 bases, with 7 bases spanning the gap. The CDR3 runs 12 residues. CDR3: CSVAGSTDTQYF. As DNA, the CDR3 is TGCAGCGTAGCCGGCAGCACAGATACGCAGTATTTT.

The CDR3: CASNRDRRHEQYF. The CDR3 DNA reads TGTGCCAGCAACCGGGACAGGAGACACGAGCAGTACTTC. This rearrangement joins TRBV6-2 or TRBV6-3 to TRBJ2-7; TRBD1 aligns across 8 bases. The germline V gene has CDR1 MNHEY and CDR2 SVGEGT. This CDR3 region has 13 residues. The junction had 7 bases not matched to a gene; V was cut back by 7 bases and J by 5 bases.

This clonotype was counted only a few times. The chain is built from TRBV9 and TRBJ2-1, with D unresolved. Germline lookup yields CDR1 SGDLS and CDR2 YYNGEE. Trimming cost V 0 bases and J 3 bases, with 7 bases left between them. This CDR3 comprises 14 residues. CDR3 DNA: TGTGCCAGCAGCGTAGGGGATAACTACAATGAGCAGTTCTTC. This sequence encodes CASSVGDNYNEQFF.

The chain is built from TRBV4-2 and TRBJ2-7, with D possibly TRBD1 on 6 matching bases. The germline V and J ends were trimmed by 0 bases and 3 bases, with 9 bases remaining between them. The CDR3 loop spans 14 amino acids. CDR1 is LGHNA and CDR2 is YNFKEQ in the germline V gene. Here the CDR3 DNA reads TGTGCCAGCAGCCAAGATGGCAGGGGCTACGAGCAGTACTTC. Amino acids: CASSQDGRGYEQYF.

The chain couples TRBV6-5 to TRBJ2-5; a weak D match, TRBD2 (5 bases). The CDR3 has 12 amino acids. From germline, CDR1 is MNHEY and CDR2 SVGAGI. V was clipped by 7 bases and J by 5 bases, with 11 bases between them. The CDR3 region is CASKSGWETQYF. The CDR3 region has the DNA TGTGCCAGCAAGTCGGGGTGGGAGACCCAGTACTTC.

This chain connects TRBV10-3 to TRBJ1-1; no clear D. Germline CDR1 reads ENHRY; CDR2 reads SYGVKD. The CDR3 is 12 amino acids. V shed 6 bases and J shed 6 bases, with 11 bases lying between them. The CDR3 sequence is CAISPDNAEAFF. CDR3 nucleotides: TGTGCCATCAGCCCCGACAACGCTGAAGCTTTCTTT.

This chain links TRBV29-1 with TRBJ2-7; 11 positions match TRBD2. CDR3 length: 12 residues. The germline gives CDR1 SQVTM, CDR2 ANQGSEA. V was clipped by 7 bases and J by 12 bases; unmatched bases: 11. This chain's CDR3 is CSAQLTSGRVYF. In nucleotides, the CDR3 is TGCAGCGCTCAATTAACTAGCGGGAGAGTGTACTTC.

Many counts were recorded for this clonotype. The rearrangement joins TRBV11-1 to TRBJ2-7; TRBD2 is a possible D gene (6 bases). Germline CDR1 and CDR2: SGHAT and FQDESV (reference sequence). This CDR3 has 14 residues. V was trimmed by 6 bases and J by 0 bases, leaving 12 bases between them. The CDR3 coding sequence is TGTGCCAGCAGGAAGACGACTAGCTCCTACGAGCAGTACTTC. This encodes CASRKTTSSYEQYF.